This TCR beta chain was captured in a study of CD4 T cells in relation to SARS-CoV-2 and coronaviruses. With V trimmed by 6 bases and J by 8 bases, 11 bases remained unmatched. CDR1 and CDR2 (germline): MDHEN, SYDVKM. The length of the CDR3 is 15 residues. Worth noting for this clone: Its specificity is not known.

Before the COVID-19 pandemic, during about 2011-2019, CD4+ T cells were taken from unexposed donors. CD4+ T cells were isolated from the cells after around 9 days of culture. As cell numbers allowed, unexposed-donor CD4+ T cells faced SARS-CoV-2 S/N and four cold-coronavirus spikes. Profiled with immunoSEQ multiplex PCR; TCRdb holds only in-frame clones, not every one. The table has approximately 16,000 clones, roughly 80% seen once. This chain links TRBV28 with TRBJ1-4, with 8 bases aligning to TRBD1. The source material was CD4+ T cells from PBMCs, cultured in vitro. The clonotype was recovered from a human donor in good health. The CDR3 protein is CASSHDRGVREKLFF. In nucleotides, the CDR3 is TGTGCCAGCAGCCATGACAGGGGAGTTCGGGAAAAACTGTTTTTT.